This entry lists 21 T cell receptor beta chains sequenced from one sample in a study of patients and donors after allogeneic stem cell transplantation. TCRdb analysed the RT-PCR reads with MiXCR anew, one entry per CDR3 protein. The sample has some 150,000 distinct CDR3 sequences, 30% to 45% seen once. Material for sequencing was blood, either unsorted or a sorted T cell fraction (not recorded which). The receptors here all came from a human donor who was either an allogeneic HSCT recipient or a stem cell or donor lymphocyte infusion donor (not recorded which). It is not recorded whose cells these are; they may come from a transplant donor.

The chain combines TRBV29-1 with TRBJ1-3; 9 positions match TRBD1. With V trimmed by 7 bases and J by 4 bases, 5 bases remained unmatched. The CDR3 spans 13 residues. CDR1 and CDR2 from the germline V gene are SQVTM and ANQGSEA. The CDR3 protein is CSAGQGAGNTIYF. The CDR3 DNA reads as TGCAGCGCGGGACAGGGAGCGGGAAACACCATATATTTT. The whole variable domain, remainder taken from reference TRBV29-1 and TRBJ1-3, is SAVISQKPSRDICQRGTSLTIQCQVDSQVTMMFWYRQQPGQSLTLIATANQGSEATYESGFVIDKFPISRPNLTFSTLTVSNMSPEDSSIYLCSAGQGAGNTIYFGEGSWLTVV.

The genes are TRBV20-1 and TRBJ2-7; D is unresolved. V lost 1 base and J 4 bases, leaving 8 bases between the germline ends. CDR1 is DFQATT and CDR2 is SNEGSKA in the germline V gene (reference sequence). The CDR3 is made up of 12 amino acids. In DNA, the CDR3 is TGCAGTGCTAGAGTCGGGTTTTACGAGCAGTACGTC. Amino acids: CSARVGFYEQYV.

The chain uses TRBV4-3 and TRBJ2-1, with D perhaps TRBD1 or TRBD2 (6 bases each). The V end lost 0 bases, the J end lost 3 bases, and 18 bases lay between the germline ends. Germline values: CDR1 LGHNA, CDR2 YSLEER. CDR3 size: 18 residues. The CDR3 DNA reads TGCGCCAGCAGCCAAGAACCCTCCCCGGGGGCGCTCTACAATGAGCAGTTCTTC. This gives the protein CASSQEPSPGALYNEQFF.

The chain uses TRBV12-3 or TRBV12-4 and TRBJ1-6; D gene uncertain. CDR3 length: 14 residues. Trimming shortened V by 7 bases and J by 5 bases, and 12 bases separated the two germline ends. The CDR3 DNA is TGTGCCAGCACCTTGGGCCCTAATAATTCACCCCTCCACTTT. Its translation is CASTLGPNNSPLHF.

This clonotype was detected many times. The CDR3 sequence: CASREDPGGNTIYF. DNA for the CDR3: TGTGCCAGCAGGGAGGACCCGGGAGGAAACACCATATATTTT. This chain uses TRBV6-5 with TRBJ1-3; unclear D gene. Germline assignment: CDR1 MNHEY and CDR2 SVGAGI. CDR3 length equals 14 residues. V lost 6 bases and J lost 4, with 13 bases in between.

This chain connects TRBV12-3 or TRBV12-4 to TRBJ2-1, with 9 positions matching TRBD2. The CDR3 has 15 amino acids. V shed 10 bases and J 1 base; nucleotides not matched to a gene: 8. The CDR3 loop reads CATRLAGLSYNEQFF. The CDR3 DNA is TGTGCCACCCGTCTAGCGGGGTTGTCCTACAATGAGCAGTTCTTC.

This chain joins TRBV6-2 or TRBV6-3 and TRBJ1-5; unclear D gene. The CDR3 has 14 residues. Germline loops: CDR1 MNHEY, CDR2 SVGEGT. The V and J ends lost 6 bases and 2 bases respectively, with 11 bases between them. CDR3 protein: CASSLLSGNQPQHF. CDR3 in DNA: TGTGCCAGCAGCCTTCTTAGTGGCAATCAGCCCCAGCATTTT.

This chain connects TRBV2 to TRBJ2-2; D is unresolved. The length of the CDR3 is 13 residues. The V and J ends lost 1 base and 6 bases respectively, with 6 bases between them. CDR1 is SNHLY and CDR2 is FYNNEI in the germline V gene. Here the CDR3 DNA reads TGTGCCAGCAGTGAAGGCTGGCCCGGGGAGCTGTTTTTT. Encoded protein: CASSEGWPGELFF.

The CDR3 here is CSAPIRPLNTEAFF. CDR3 sequence (DNA): TGCAGTGCCCCGATTAGGCCCCTGAACACTGAAGCTTTCTTT. This chain connects TRBV20-1 to TRBJ1-1; D gene unclear. Trimming shortened V by 6 bases and J by 0 bases, and 14 bases separated the two germline ends. Germline values: CDR1 DFQATT, CDR2 SNEGSKA (reference sequence). The length of the CDR3 is 14 residues.

The J gene is TRBJ1-2, the V gene TRBV24-1, with D possibly TRBD1 on 5 matching bases. Trimming shortened V by 4 bases and J by 3 bases, and 14 bases separated the two germline ends. This CDR3 has 15 amino acids. CDR1 and CDR2 (germline): KGHDR, SFDVKD. Written as DNA, the CDR3 is TGTGCCACCAGTGACCCGAGCGGGGCGGACTATGGCTACACCTTC. It specifies CATSDPSGADYGYTF.

J is TRBJ1-5 and V is TRBV7-9; D not certain. Looked up from germline, CDR1 is SEHNR and CDR2 is FQNEAQ (reference sequence). V was clipped by 5 bases and J by 11 bases, with 19 bases between them. This CDR3 is 14 amino acids long. The CDR3 reads CASSGQTSFSAQHF. In DNA form, the CDR3 reads TGTGCCAGCAGCGGTCAGACGAGCTTCTCAGCCCAGCATTTT.

This clonotype was observed a few times. This chain joins TRBV20-1 and TRBJ1-5, with D perhaps TRBD1 (5 bases). V lost 3 bases and J lost 2, with 14 bases in between. There are 15 residues in the CDR3. Germline values: CDR1 DFQATT, CDR2 SNEGSKA (reference sequence). The chain's CDR3 is CSASPPTGGNQPQHF. The CDR3 coding sequence is TGCAGTGCTAGCCCTCCTACAGGAGGCAATCAGCCCCAGCATTTT.

Only a few counts were recorded for this clonotype. V gene TRBV25-1 combines with J gene TRBJ1-1; TRBD1 matches 7 bases. There are 15 residues in the CDR3. Germline V gives CDR1 MGHDK, CDR2 SYGVNS. J gave up 6 bases and V 6 bases, and 13 bases lay outside the gene matches. The CDR3 DNA is TGTGCCAGCAGGACTAGACAGGGACTGTACGCTGAAGCTTTCTTT. Translation: CASRTRQGLYAEAFF. Variable domain in full (rest from reference TRBV25-1 and TRBJ1-1): EADIYQTPRYLVIGTGKKITLECSQTMGHDKMYWYQQDPGMELHLIHYSYGVNSTEKGDLSSESTVSRIRTEHFPLTLESARPSHTSQYLCASRTRQGLYAEAFFGQGTRLTVV.

The count of this clonotype is one. The rearrangement uses TRBV12-3 or TRBV12-4 and TRBJ1-2; D is undetermined. With 7 bases removed from V and 1 base from J, the gap between germline ends came to 19 bases. The CDR3 is 16 residues long. The CDR3 DNA sequence: TGTGCCAGCACCTCCCTAAGTCGGGGATTTAACTATGGCTACACCTTC. Translating gives CASTSLSRGFNYGYTF.

V usage is TRBV6-5 and J usage is TRBJ2-1, with TRBD2 matching 13 bases. The CDR3 extends over 15 amino acids. Germline CDR1 MNHEY, CDR2 SVGAGI. Germline trimming cut 6 bases from V and 6 bases from J; bases unmatched to any gene: 5. DNA for the CDR3: TGTGCCAGCAGGCGGACTAGCGGGGGCCTCAATGAGCAGTTCTTC. This translates into CASRRTSGGLNEQFF.

The chain joins TRBV29-1 to TRBJ1-1; 7 positions match TRBD1. The germline gives CDR1 SQVTM, CDR2 ANQGSEA. The CDR3 has 13 amino acids. V shed 7 bases, J shed 1 base, and the junction held 6 bases outside the gene matches. CDR3 nucleotides: TGCAGCGCCGCGGGACAGTGGAACACTGAAGCTTTCTTT. It encodes CSAAGQWNTEAFF.

The V call is TRBV3-1, the J call TRBJ1-3; D is ambiguous. The CDR3 contains 13 residues. Germline V gene data show CDR1 as LGHDT and CDR2 as YNNKEL (reference sequence). With 2 bases removed from V and 3 bases from J, the gap between germline ends came to 5 bases. The CDR3 nucleotides are TGTGCCAGCAGCCAAAACTTTGGAAACACCATATATTTT. It translates to CASSQNFGNTIYF.

The chain uses TRBV11-2 and TRBJ2-1, with 11 bases matching TRBD2. J was trimmed by 0 bases and V by 5 bases; bases with no gene match: 3. This CDR3 is built from 16 residues. Germline V gives CDR1 SGHAT, CDR2 FQNNGV. CDR3 in DNA: TGTGCCAGCAGCACGGGACTAGCGGTCTCCTACAATGAGCAGTTCTTC. This sequence encodes CASSTGLAVSYNEQFF.

On this clonotype itself: Likely a read error: the CDR3 ends without its conserved phenylalanine or tryptophan. This chain links TRBV12-3 or TRBV12-4 with TRBJ1-4; D gene unclear. Trimming left V 3 bases short and J 4 bases short, with 9 bases between. The CDR3 loop spans 14 amino acids. The chain's CDR3 is CASSFSRINEKLFL. DNA of the CDR3: TGTGCCAGCAGTTTCTCGCGGATTAATGAAAAACTGTTTTTG.

The chain has TRBV24-1 and TRBJ2-3, with no clear D. The CDR3 length is 13 residues. Looked up from germline, CDR1 is KGHDR and CDR2 is SFDVKD. Trimming took off 12 bases at V and 3 bases at J, with 15 bases between the two ends. The CDR3 loop is CAAESRRTDTQYF. In DNA form, the CDR3 reads TGTGCCGCGGAGTCACGGAGAACAGATACGCAGTATTTT.

V usage is TRBV27 and J usage is TRBJ1-2; TRBD1 is a possible D gene (5 bases). Germline CDR1 MNHEY, CDR2 SMNVEV (reference sequence). V was shortened by 5 bases and J by 4 bases, with 17 bases between the two germline ends. The CDR3 has 15 amino acids. In nucleotides, the CDR3 is TGTGCCAGCAGTCCCAGGCCCCGGGGCGGCTATGGCTACACCTTC. Its translation: CASSPRPRGGYGYTF.